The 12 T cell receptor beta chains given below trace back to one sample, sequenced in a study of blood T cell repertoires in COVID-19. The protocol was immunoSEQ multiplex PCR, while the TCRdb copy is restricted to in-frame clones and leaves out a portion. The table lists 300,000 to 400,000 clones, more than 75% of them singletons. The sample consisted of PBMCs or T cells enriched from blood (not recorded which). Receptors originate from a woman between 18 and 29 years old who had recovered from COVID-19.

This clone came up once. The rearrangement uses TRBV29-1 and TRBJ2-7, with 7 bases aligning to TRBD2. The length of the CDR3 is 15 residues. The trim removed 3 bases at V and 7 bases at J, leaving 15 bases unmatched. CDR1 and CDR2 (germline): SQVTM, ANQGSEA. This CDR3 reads CSVEIYTSAGGEQYF. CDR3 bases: TGCAGCGTTGAGATATATACTAGCGCCGGGGGGGAGCAGTACTTC.

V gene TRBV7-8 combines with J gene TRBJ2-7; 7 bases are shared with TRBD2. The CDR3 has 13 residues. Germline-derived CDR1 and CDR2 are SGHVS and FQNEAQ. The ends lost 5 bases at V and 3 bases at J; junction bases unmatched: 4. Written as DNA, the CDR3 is TGTGCCAGCAGCATGGGACTATACTACGAGCAGTACTTC. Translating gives CASSMGLYYEQYF.

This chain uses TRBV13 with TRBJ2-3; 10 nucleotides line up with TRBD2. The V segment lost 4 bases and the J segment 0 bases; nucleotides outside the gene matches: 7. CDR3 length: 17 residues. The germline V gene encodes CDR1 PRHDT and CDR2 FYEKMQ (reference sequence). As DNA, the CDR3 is TGTGCCAGCAGCTCTATAGCGGGGGGAATCAGCACAGATACGCAGTATTTT. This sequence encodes CASSSIAGGISTDTQYF.

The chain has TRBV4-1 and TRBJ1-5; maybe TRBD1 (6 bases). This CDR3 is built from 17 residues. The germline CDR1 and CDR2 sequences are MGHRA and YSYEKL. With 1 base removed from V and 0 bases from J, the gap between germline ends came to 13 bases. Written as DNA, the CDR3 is TGCGCCAGCAGCCAAGGGTTGCGGACAGATAGCAATCAGCCCCAGCATTTT. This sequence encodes CASSQGLRTDSNQPQHF.

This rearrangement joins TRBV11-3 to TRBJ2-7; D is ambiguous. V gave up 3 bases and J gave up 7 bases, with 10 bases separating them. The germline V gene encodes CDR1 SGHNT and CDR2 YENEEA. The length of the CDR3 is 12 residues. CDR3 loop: CASSLRDNEQYF. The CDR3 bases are TGTGCCAGCAGCTTGCGCGACAATGAGCAGTACTTC.

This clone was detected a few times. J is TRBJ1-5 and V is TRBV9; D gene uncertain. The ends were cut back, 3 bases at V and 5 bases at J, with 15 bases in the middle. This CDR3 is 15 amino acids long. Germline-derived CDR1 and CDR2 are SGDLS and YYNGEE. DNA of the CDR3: TGTGCCAGCAGCGAAACGGGGTTTTGGGATCAGCCCCAGCATTTT. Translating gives CASSETGFWDQPQHF.

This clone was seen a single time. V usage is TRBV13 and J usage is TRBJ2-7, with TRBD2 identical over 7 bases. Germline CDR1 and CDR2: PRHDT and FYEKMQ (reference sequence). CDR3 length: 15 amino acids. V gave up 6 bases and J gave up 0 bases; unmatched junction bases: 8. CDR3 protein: CASRNGGGSSYEQYF. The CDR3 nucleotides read TGTGCCAGCAGAAATGGGGGGGGTAGCTCCTACGAGCAGTACTTC. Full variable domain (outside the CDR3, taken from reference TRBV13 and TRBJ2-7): AAGVIQSPRHLIKEKRETATLKCYPIPRHDTVYWYQQGPGQDPQFLISFYEKMQSDKGSIPDRFSAQQFSDYHSELNMSSLELGDSALYFCASRNGGGSSYEQYFGPGTRLTVT.

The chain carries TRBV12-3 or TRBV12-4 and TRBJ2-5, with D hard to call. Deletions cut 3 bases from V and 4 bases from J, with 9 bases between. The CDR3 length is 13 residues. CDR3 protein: CASSFGAPETQYF. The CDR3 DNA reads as TGTGCCAGCAGTTTCGGAGCTCCAGAGACCCAGTACTTC.

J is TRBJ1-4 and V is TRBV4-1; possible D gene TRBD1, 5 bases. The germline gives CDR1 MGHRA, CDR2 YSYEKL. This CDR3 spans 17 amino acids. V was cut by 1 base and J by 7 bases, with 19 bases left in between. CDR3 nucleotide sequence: TGCGCCAGCAGCCAAGTCGGTTACAAGACAGCCATTGAAAAACTGTTTTTT. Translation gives CASSQVGYKTAIEKLFF.

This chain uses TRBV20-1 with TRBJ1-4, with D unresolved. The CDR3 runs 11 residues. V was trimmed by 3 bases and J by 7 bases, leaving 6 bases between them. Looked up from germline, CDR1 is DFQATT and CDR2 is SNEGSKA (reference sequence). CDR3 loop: CSASGGEKLFF. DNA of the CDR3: TGCAGTGCTAGTGGCGGTGAAAAACTGTTTTTT.

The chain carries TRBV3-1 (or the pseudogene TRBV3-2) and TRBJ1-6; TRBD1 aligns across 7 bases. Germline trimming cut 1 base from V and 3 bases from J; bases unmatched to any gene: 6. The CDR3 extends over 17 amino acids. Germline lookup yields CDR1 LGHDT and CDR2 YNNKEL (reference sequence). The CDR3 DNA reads TGTGCCAGCAGCCAAGGCTTAGGGGGCAACTATAATTCACCCCTCCACTTT. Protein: CASSQGLGGNYNSPLHF.

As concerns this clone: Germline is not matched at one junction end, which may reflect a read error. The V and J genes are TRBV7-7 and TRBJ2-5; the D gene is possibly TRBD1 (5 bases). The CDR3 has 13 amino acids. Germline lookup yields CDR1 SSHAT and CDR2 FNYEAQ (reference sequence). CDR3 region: CASSPQGWETQYF. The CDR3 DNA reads TGTGCTAGCAGCCCCCAGGGATGGGAGACCCAGTACTTC.